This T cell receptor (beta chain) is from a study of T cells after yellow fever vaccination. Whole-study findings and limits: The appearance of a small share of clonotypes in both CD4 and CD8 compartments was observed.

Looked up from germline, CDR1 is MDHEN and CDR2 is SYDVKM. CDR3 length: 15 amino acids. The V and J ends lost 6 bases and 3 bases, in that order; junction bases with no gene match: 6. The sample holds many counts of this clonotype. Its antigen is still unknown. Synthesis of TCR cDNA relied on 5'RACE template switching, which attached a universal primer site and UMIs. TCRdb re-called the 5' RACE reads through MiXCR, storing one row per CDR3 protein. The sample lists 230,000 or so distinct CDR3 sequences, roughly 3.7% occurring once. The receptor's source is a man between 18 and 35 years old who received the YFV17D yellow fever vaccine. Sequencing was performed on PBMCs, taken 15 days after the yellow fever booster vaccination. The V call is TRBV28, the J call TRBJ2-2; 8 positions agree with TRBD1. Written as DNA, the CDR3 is TGTGCCAGCAGGCTTACAGGGGGATACACCGGGGAGCTGTTTTTT. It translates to CASRLTGGYTGELFF. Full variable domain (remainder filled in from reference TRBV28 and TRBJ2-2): DVKVTQSSRYLVKRTGEKVFLECVQDMDHENMFWYRQDPGLGLRLIYFSYDVKMKEKGDIPEGYSVSREKKERFSLILESASTNQTSMYLCASRLTGGYTGELFFGEGSRLTVL.